This T cell receptor beta chain derives from a study of cytomegalovirus exposure and HLA in healthy donors. Study-wide background: Clustering assigned 81% of the roughly 380 genotyped donors to the Caucasian-associated ancestry cluster.

This clone has a handful of counts. The study ran its PCR with 60 Vbeta and 13 Jbeta primers. Data came from immunoSEQ multiplex PCR; TCRdb stores just in-frame clones and leaves some out. The table lists 100,000 or so clones, roughly 70% of them singletons. Trimming cost V 5 bases and J 4 bases, with 6 bases left between them. Germline V gene sequence: CDR1 MNHNY, CDR2 SVGAGI (reference sequence). The CDR3 is 12 amino acids. This clonotype was obtained from a man aged 45 to 65 in good health and CMV-seronegative. The J gene is TRBJ1-5, the V gene TRBV6-6, with no clear D. Source material: PBMCs. Here the CDR3 DNA reads TGTGCCAGCAGTAATCAAAATCAGCCCCAGCATTTT. Translating it yields CASSNQNQPQHF.